The 20 T cell receptor beta chains in this list originate from one sample, sequenced in a study of response to subunit inactivated influenza vaccine. TCRdb itself ran the RT-PCR reads through MiXCR, one entry per CDR3 protein. The sample lists fewer than 250,000 distinct CDR3 sequences; 14% were seen once. The sample in question was CD8+ T cells sorted from PBMCs, obtained about 5 days after vaccination. These receptors were obtained from a man aged 45 to 65 who received an inactivated influenza vaccine.

This clonotype was counted at least ten times. The V gene is TRBV6-2 or TRBV6-3, the J gene TRBJ2-3, with 11 bases lining up with TRBD2. The length of the CDR3 is 17 residues. The V gene end was trimmed by 2 bases and the J gene end by 2 bases; junction bases not matched to a gene: 6. Germline V CDR1 and CDR2: MNHEY, SVGEGT. DNA for the CDR3: TGTGCCAGCAGTTACGGCGGGACTAGCGGCAACACAGATACGCAGTATTTT. Amino acid sequence: CASSYGGTSGNTDTQYF.

This rearrangement joins TRBV7-9 to TRBJ2-3; 7 nucleotides agree with TRBD1. The V and J ends lost 4 bases and 0 bases, in that order; junction bases with no gene match: 4. The CDR3 spans 15 residues. Germline V CDR1 and CDR2: SEHNR, FQNEAQ (reference sequence). The CDR3 reads CASSSGQHSTDTQYF. DNA of the CDR3: TGTGCCAGCAGCTCGGGACAGCATAGCACAGATACGCAGTATTTT.

This chain connects TRBV7-9 to TRBJ2-1; D might be TRBD1 (5 bases). There are 15 residues in the CDR3. Germline V gene sequence: CDR1 SEHNR, CDR2 FQNEAQ (reference sequence). V was cut by 5 bases and J by 3 bases, with 14 bases left in between. CDR3 loop: CASSVLSGLYNEQFF. In DNA, the CDR3 is TGTGCCAGCAGCGTTTTATCAGGGCTCTACAATGAGCAGTTCTTC. Variable domain in full (rest from reference TRBV7-9 and TRBJ2-1): DTGVSQNPRHKITKRGQNVTFRCDPISEHNRLYWYRQTLGQGPEFLTYFQNEAQLEKSRLLSDRFSAERPKGSFSTLEIQRTEQGDSAMYLCASSVLSGLYNEQFFGPGTRLTVL.

This clonotype occurred many times. This rearrangement joins TRBV24-1 to TRBJ2-2, with D possibly matching TRBD2 (6 bases). Between the trimmed V and J ends, which lost 3 bases and 5 bases, there was a span of 9 bases. The CDR3 is 14 residues long. The germline gives CDR1 KGHDR, CDR2 SFDVKD. Here the CDR3 reads CATSDLGGTGELFF. The CDR3 DNA follows: TGTGCCACCAGTGATCTAGGAGGGACCGGGGAGCTGTTTTTT.

In this sample, this clonotype turned up a few times. The rearrangement links TRBV7-9 to TRBJ2-3; D is perhaps TRBD2 (6 bases). The V end was cut by 7 bases, the J end by 6 bases, with 17 bases between. Germline lookup yields CDR1 SEHNR and CDR2 FQNEAQ (reference sequence). The CDR3 loop spans 14 amino acids. CDR3 sequence reads: CASTPKLALDTQYF. DNA of the CDR3: TGTGCCAGCACCCCAAAACTAGCCCTGGATACGCAGTATTTT.

V is TRBV20-1 and J is TRBJ2-7; no definite D call. The germline V gene has CDR1 DFQATT and CDR2 SNEGSKA (reference sequence). The CDR3 is made up of 14 amino acids. V shed 5 bases and J shed 2 bases, with 16 bases lying between them. The CDR3 nucleotides read TGCAGTGCTCGCCCCCTCGGCCTTCCCTACGAGCAGTACTTC. Translating gives CSARPLGLPYEQYF.

This clonotype was counted at least ten times. This chain connects TRBV7-2 to TRBJ2-3, with 8 bases matching TRBD1. V was clipped by 5 bases and J by 4 bases; unmatched bases: 5. The CDR3 runs to 14 residues. Germline CDR1 is SGHTA and CDR2 is FQGNSA. The CDR3 reads CASSPRTGPDTQYF. The CDR3 nucleotides are TGTGCCAGCAGCCCTAGGACAGGGCCAGATACGCAGTATTTT. Combining the CDR3 with reference TRBV7-2 and TRBJ2-3 gives the whole variable domain GAGVSQSPSNKVTEKGKDVELRCDPISGHTALYWYRQSLGQGLEFLIYFQGNSAPDKSGLPSDRFSAERTGGSVSTLTIQRTQQEDSAVYLCASSPRTGPDTQYFGPGTRLTVL.

This clonotype has more than one count but fewer than ten. The chain recombines TRBV29-1 with TRBJ2-5; 8 bases agree with TRBD1. V was pared by 8 bases and J by 5 bases, with 22 bases of the junction left unmatched. The CDR3 has 17 amino acids. Germline V gives CDR1 SQVTM, CDR2 ANQGSEA. Here the CDR3 DNA reads TGCAGCACCTTAGCTGCGGTGAACAGGGGGTCATGGGAGACCCAGTACTTC. This gives the protein CSTLAAVNRGSWETQYF.

The chain joins TRBV6-2 or TRBV6-3 to TRBJ2-1; 11 bases line up with TRBD1. Germline V gene sequence: CDR1 MNHEY, CDR2 SVGEGT. The junction had 7 bases not matched to a gene; V was cut back by 6 bases and J by 6 bases. The CDR3 sequence is 15 residues long. This CDR3 reads CASSRAGQGGNEQFF. The CDR3, as DNA: TGTGCCAGCAGCCGGGCGGGACAGGGGGGCAATGAGCAGTTCTTC.

CDR3 DNA: TGTGCCAGCAGCCCCGGTCACGCGGACGATTACAATGAGCAGTTCTTC. Amino acid sequence: CASSPGHADDYNEQFF. The chain joins TRBV28 to TRBJ2-1; no clear D. Between the trimmed V and J ends, which lost 6 bases and 4 bases, there was a span of 19 bases. The CDR3 contains 16 residues. The germline CDR1 and CDR2 sequences are MDHEN and SYDVKM.

The chain carries TRBV9 and TRBJ2-2, with TRBD2 as a possible D gene (6 bases). This CDR3 contains 15 residues. V lost 2 bases to trimming and J lost 4 bases, with 12 bases between them. Germline V lookup: CDR1 SGDLS, CDR2 YYNGEE. The CDR3 reads CASSVGGGITGELFF. For the CDR3, the DNA is TGTGCCAGCAGCGTCGGGGGTGGCATCACCGGGGAGCTGTTTTTT.

The rearrangement joins TRBV5-5 to TRBJ2-3; D gene unclear. The CDR3 has 12 residues. The V end was cut by 4 bases, the J end by 6 bases, with 9 bases between. Germline-derived CDR1 and CDR2 are SGHKS and YYEKEE (reference sequence). CDR3 amino acids: CASSPGRDTQYF. The CDR3 nucleotides read TGTGCCAGCAGCCCCGGGCGGGATACGCAGTATTTT.

V usage is TRBV29-1 and J usage is TRBJ2-3; D gene ambiguous. The CDR3 runs 11 residues. V was pared by 7 bases and J by 2 bases, with 7 bases between. Germline assignment: CDR1 SQVTM and CDR2 ANQGSEA. CDR3 sequence: CSARTTDTQYF. The CDR3, as DNA: TGCAGCGCCCGGACCACAGATACGCAGTATTTT.

This clonotype has a single count. A read error may explain this, as a much larger clone is one base away. This sequence joins TRBV7-2 and TRBJ2-2; D is possibly TRBD2 (6 bases). The V gene lost 1 base and the J gene lost 7 bases, with 7 bases spanning the gap. CDR1 and CDR2 (germline): SGHTA, FQGNSA. The CDR3 runs 13 residues. The CDR3 DNA follows: TGTGCCAGCAGCTTAGTGGGGGGCGGGGAGCTGTTTTTT. It codes for CASSLVGGGELFF.

This clonotype was found a few times. V gene TRBV28 combines with J gene TRBJ1-1; 10 bases fit TRBD1. With 5 bases clipped from V and 0 bases from J, the junction kept 6 bases outside the gene matches. Germline loops: CDR1 MDHEN, CDR2 SYDVKM. The CDR3 spans 16 residues. CDR3 sequence (DNA): TGTGCCAGCAGTGGGACAGGGGTGGGAATGAACACTGAAGCTTTCTTT. Protein: CASSGTGVGMNTEAFF.

This clonotype was counted a few times. The rearrangement uses TRBV11-1 and TRBJ2-7; the D is unclear. The CDR3 totals 20 residues. Germline lookup yields CDR1 SGHAT and CDR2 FQDESV (reference sequence). V lost 6 bases, J lost 1 base, and 31 bases lay in between. The CDR3 loop is CASSTTELRERVQGSYEQYF. The CDR3 DNA sequence: TGTGCCAGCAGTACCACTGAATTGAGAGAACGTGTCCAAGGTTCCTACGAGCAGTACTTC.

The chain joins TRBV5-1 to TRBJ2-2; unclear D gene. Germline V gene lookup returns CDR1 SGHRS and CDR2 YFSETQ. This CDR3 is 15 amino acids long. V lost 3 bases to trimming and J lost 6 bases, with 15 bases between them. Here the CDR3 reads CASSSDLVGSGELFF. For the CDR3, the DNA is TGCGCCAGCAGCTCGGACCTTGTGGGGTCCGGGGAGCTGTTTTTT.

Only a few counts were recorded for this clonotype. The chain carries TRBV5-1 and TRBJ2-3, with D hard to call. This CDR3 comprises 12 residues. Germline CDR1 is SGHRS and CDR2 is YFSETQ. V was cut by 7 bases and J by 2 bases, with 8 bases left in between. The CDR3 DNA is TGCGCCAGCCTTTCCCCCACAGATACGCAGTATTTT. The encoded protein is CASLSPTDTQYF.

V gene TRBV12-3 or TRBV12-4 combines with J gene TRBJ2-7, with TRBD1 identical over 11 bases. The V and J ends lost 4 bases and 5 bases, in that order; junction bases with no gene match: 7. This CDR3 comprises 15 residues. CDR3 loop: CASSSRTGGDDEQYF. CDR3 nucleotide sequence: TGTGCCAGCAGTTCAAGGACAGGGGGCGATGACGAGCAGTACTTC.

This chain joins TRBV9 and TRBJ2-2; 9 bases are shared with TRBD2. Germline V lookup: CDR1 SGDLS, CDR2 YYNGEE. This CDR3 region has 17 residues. The junction had 8 bases not matched to a gene; V was cut back by 1 base and J by 4 bases. The DNA of the CDR3 is TGTGCCAGCAGCGTAATGGGGCTAGCGGGAAGCACCGGGGAGCTGTTTTTT. Protein product: CASSVMGLAGSTGELFF.